The present entry profiles one T cell receptor (beta chain) with its context. Antigen: not known. Combining a sample-barcoded 5' primer with a J-beta primer mix, a second PCR ran for roughly 7 to 11 cycles. TCRdb analysed the 5' RACE reads with MiXCR anew, one entry per CDR3 protein. The table lists around 850,000 distinct CDR3 sequences, about 37% of them singletons. The CDR3 is made up of 14 amino acids. From germline, CDR1 is MNHEY and CDR2 SMNVEV (reference sequence). V was shortened by 6 bases and J by 0 bases, with 9 bases between the two germline ends. This entry belongs to a study of blood T cells in healthy people across ages. Study-level points and caveats: Older age went with lower TCR beta diversity per million T cells, in a roughly linear way.

This clonotype was sampled from a man between 18 and 35 years old in good health. This chain joins TRBV27 and TRBJ1-3; the D is unclear. The sample consisted of blood. CDR3 loop: CASSPDRSGNTIYF. CDR3 DNA: TGTGCCAGCAGCCCGGACCGCTCTGGAAACACCATATATTTT.